A selection of T cell receptor beta chains follows, all from one sample in a study of CD4 T cell repertoires in COVID-19. The table came from immunoSEQ multiplex PCR; TCRdb's copy has only in-frame clones and leaves some out. The table includes about 22,000 clones, roughly 91% detected once. The sequencing here drew on central memory CD4+ T cells from blood, taken before the COVID-19 pandemic. Receptor source: a human donor who had COVID-19. CDR3s include the opening cysteine and the closing phenylalanine or tryptophan. The order of the fields is J gene, V gene, clone size, D gene, CDR3 DNA, CDR3 protein. The D gene is left open where the match is weak. Clone size, where shown, is once, few, many, or a class for clones that have expanded.

j_call: TRBJ1-1
v_call: TRBV5-1
clone_size: -
d_call: TRBD1
cdr3_nt: TGCGCCAGCCAATCCGGGACAGGGAATTACCAAGCTTTCTTT
cdr3_aa: CASQSGTGNYQAFF

j_call: TRBJ2-5
v_call: TRBV7-7
clone_size: -
d_call: -
cdr3_nt: TGTGCCAGCAGCTTCTTGACAGCGGAGACCCAGTACTTC
cdr3_aa: CASSFLTAETQYF

j_call: TRBJ2-1
v_call: TRBV7-3
clone_size: once
d_call: -
cdr3_nt: TGTGCCAGCAGCTTCGGGGAGAGGGCTGAGCAGTTCTTC
cdr3_aa: CASSFGERAEQFF

j_call: TRBJ1-5
v_call: TRBV15
clone_size: -
d_call: TRBD1
cdr3_nt: TGTGCCACCAGCAGGAGACAGGGAAATCAGCCCCAGCATTTT
cdr3_aa: CATSRRQGNQPQHF

j_call: TRBJ2-2
v_call: TRBV6-5
clone_size: -
d_call: TRBD2
cdr3_nt: TGTGCCAGCAGGCGAGCGGGGGGGCTCACCGGGGAGCTGTTTTTT
cdr3_aa: CASRRAGGLTGELFF

j_call: TRBJ1-2
v_call: TRBV2
clone_size: few
d_call: -
cdr3_nt: TGTGCCAGCGTAACAGGGATGGAAGGCTACACCTTC
cdr3_aa: CASVTGMEGYTF

j_call: TRBJ2-5
v_call: TRBV14
clone_size: -
d_call: -
cdr3_nt: TGTGCCAGCAGCCAAGAGTCCCTGCGGACCCAGTACTTC
cdr3_aa: CASSQESLRTQYF

j_call: TRBJ2-3
v_call: TRBV5-4
clone_size: -
d_call: -
cdr3_nt: TGTGCCAGCAGCTTGGGGCTGGGGGGTAGCACAGATACGCAGTATTTT
cdr3_aa: CASSLGLGGSTDTQYF

j_call: TRBJ2-3
v_call: TRBV5-6
clone_size: -
d_call: TRBD1
cdr3_nt: TGTGCCAGCAGCTTTGGGGACAGGAGCACAGATACGCAGTATTTT
cdr3_aa: CASSFGDRSTDTQYF

j_call: TRBJ1-1
v_call: TRBV20-1
clone_size: -
d_call: -
cdr3_nt: TGCAGTGCCCAGATGCTCACTGAAGCTTTCTTT
cdr3_aa: CSAQMLTEAFF

j_call: TRBJ2-7
v_call: TRBV2
clone_size: -
d_call: -
cdr3_nt: TGTGCCAGCAGACCGGACAGCTACGAGCAGTACTTC
cdr3_aa: CASRPDSYEQYF

j_call: TRBJ2-7
v_call: TRBV6-1
clone_size: -
d_call: TRBD2
cdr3_nt: TGTGCCAGCAGCCTCGGCGGGGGGGACTACGAGCAGTACTTC
cdr3_aa: CASSLGGGDYEQYF

j_call: TRBJ2-7
v_call: TRBV28
clone_size: -
d_call: TRBD1
cdr3_nt: TGTGCCAGCAGTTTCCCTAGACAGGGATTAAGCTCCTACGAGCAGTACTTC
cdr3_aa: CASSFPRQGLSSYEQYF

j_call: TRBJ2-7
v_call: TRBV30
clone_size: -
d_call: TRBD2
cdr3_nt: TGTGCCTGGAGTGTCGGTAGCGGGAGCTCCTACGAGCAGTACTTC
cdr3_aa: CAWSVGSGSSYEQYF

j_call: TRBJ2-3
v_call: TRBV5-8
clone_size: -
d_call: TRBD2
cdr3_nt: TGTGCCAGCAGCTCAGGGACTAGCGGTTCAGATACGCAGTATTTT
cdr3_aa: CASSSGTSGSDTQYF

j_call: TRBJ2-3
v_call: TRBV4-1
clone_size: -
d_call: TRBD2
cdr3_nt: TGCGCCAGCAGCCAAGATAGCGGGGGGGATACTAGCACAGATACGCAGTATTTT
cdr3_aa: CASSQDSGGDTSTDTQYF

j_call: TRBJ2-3
v_call: TRBV18
clone_size: -
d_call: -
cdr3_nt: TGTGCCAGCTCCCGGGGCACAGATACGCAGTATTTT
cdr3_aa: CASSRGTDTQYF

j_call: TRBJ1-2
v_call: TRBV27
clone_size: -
d_call: TRBD1
cdr3_nt: TGTGCCAGCGGGGGACAGGGATCTGGCTATGGCTACACCTTC
cdr3_aa: CASGGQGSGYGYTF

j_call: TRBJ1-1
v_call: TRBV29-1
clone_size: -
d_call: -
cdr3_nt: TGCAGCGGAACAGGGATGAACACTGAAGCTTTCTTT
cdr3_aa: CSGTGMNTEAFF

j_call: TRBJ2-2
v_call: TRBV2
clone_size: -
d_call: -
cdr3_nt: TGTGCCAGCAGTGACCAGGGGTGGGGCACCGGGGAGCTGTTTTTT
cdr3_aa: CASSDQGWGTGELFF

j_call: TRBJ2-5
v_call: TRBV6-5
clone_size: -
d_call: -
cdr3_nt: TGTGCCAGCAGCGTGAAGGGGGTCAGGGCCCCAAAGTACTTC
cdr3_aa: CASSVKGVRAPKYF

j_call: TRBJ1-1
v_call: TRBV11-2
clone_size: -
d_call: -
cdr3_nt: TGTGCCAGCAGCTTAGGCTACAGCCCAGAAGCTTTCTTT
cdr3_aa: CASSLGYSPEAFF

j_call: TRBJ2-1
v_call: TRBV10-3
clone_size: -
d_call: TRBD2
cdr3_nt: TGTGCCATCAGTGATTTGGGACTAGCGAGCTCCTACAATGAGCAGTTCTTC
cdr3_aa: CAISDLGLASSYNEQFF